These T cell receptor beta chains were read from a single sample in a study of shared clonotypes between healthy human individuals. Sequencing was performed with immunoSEQ multiplex PCR; in TCRdb, only in-frame clones are kept and a portion is missing. This sample has some 240,000 clones, with approximately 70% found just once. The sequenced material came from memory CD4+ T cells sorted from blood. These receptors were collected from a man aged 30 to 45 in good health. The CDR3 runs from the conserved cysteine through the conserved F or W. A D gene is named only where the DNA matches it firmly. Size values are once, few and many counts, or a class for expanded clones, and some rows have none.

d_gene | j_gene | v_gene | abundance | CDR3aa | CDR3nt
TRBD1 | TRBJ1-1 | TRBV6-5 | . | CASSPLPRTGIGAFF | TGTGCCAGCAGCCCCTTACCCAGGACAGGGATTGGGGCTTTCTTT
. | TRBJ2-3 | TRBV5-1 | . | CASSTTATSTDTQYF | TGCGCCAGCAGCACGACAGCCACTAGCACAGATACGCAGTATTTT
TRBD1 | TRBJ2-5 | TRBV29-1 | . | CSVDRGQGETQYF | TGCAGCGTGGACAGGGGGCAGGGAGAGACCCAGTACTTC
. | TRBJ2-5 | TRBV25-1 | . | CASSEPKTGQQETQYF | TGTGCCAGCAGTGAGCCAAAGACTGGACAGCAAGAGACCCAGTACTTC
. | TRBJ2-3 | TRBV2 | . | CASSRAGTGGTDTQYF | TGTGCCAGCAGTCGCGCTGGAACAGGCGGCACAGATACGCAGTATTTT
. | TRBJ2-1 | TRBV29-1 | many | CSAVKGVDEQFF | TGCAGCGCAGTCAAGGGCGTCGATGAGCAGTTCTTC
TRBD2 | TRBJ2-7 | TRBV28 | . | CASRTSSYEQYF | TGTGCCAGTCGGACTAGCAGCTACGAGCAGTACTTC
. | TRBJ2-3 | TRBV13 | . | CASSWTDTQYF | TGTGCCAGCAGCTGGACCGATACGCAGTATTTT
TRBD2 | TRBJ2-6 | TRBV5-4 | . | CASSPGLAGAAGANVLTF | TGTGCCAGCAGCCCCGGACTAGCGGGAGCGGCTGGGGCCAACGTCCTGACTTTC
. | TRBJ1-5 | TRBV18 | . | CASSPGTPVRDQPQHF | TGTGCCAGCTCACCAGGGACACCGGTGAGAGATCAGCCCCAGCATTTT
TRBD1 | TRBJ1-2 | TRBV28 | few | CASSQTGSRPYGYTF | TGTGCCAGCAGTCAGACAGGGTCCCGGCCTTATGGCTACACCTTC
TRBD1 | TRBJ2-7 | TRBV28 | . | CASSLFLRWGQGLSYEQYF | TGTGCCAGCAGTTTATTTCTTCGGTGGGGACAGGGTCTCTCCTACGAGCAGTACTTC
. | TRBJ1-1 | TRBV15 | . | CATSRGETSEAFF | TGTGCCACCAGCAGAGGGGAAACTTCGGAAGCTTTCTTT
TRBD1 | TRBJ1-1 | TRBV10-3 | . | CAISDRDRPNTEAFF | TGTGCCATCAGTGACCGGGACAGGCCGAACACTGAAGCTTTCTTT
. | TRBJ2-3 | TRBV4-1 | . | CASSQGGSGTDTQYF | TGCGCCAGCAGCCAAGGGGGATCTGGCACAGATACGCAGTATTTT
. | TRBJ1-2 | TRBV2 | few | CASSISPYGYTF | TGTGCCAGCAGTATTTCCCCCTATGGCTACACCTTC
TRBD1 | TRBJ2-3 | TRBV6-1 | . | CASSESLGGTQYF | TGTGCCAGCAGTGAATCATTAGGGGGCACGCAGTATTTT
TRBD1 | TRBJ1-1 | TRBV29-1 | . | CSVDRGAVNEAFF | TGCAGCGTAGACAGGGGCGCGGTAAATGAAGCTTTCTTT
. | TRBJ1-1 | TRBV7-8 | . | CASSLNPGPGFAFF | TGTGCCAGCAGCCTCAATCCGGGACCCGGATTCGCTTTCTTT
TRBD2 | TRBJ2-1 | TRBV30 | . | CAWRDLAGVYNEQFF | TGTGCCTGGAGGGACCTAGCGGGAGTGTACAATGAGCAGTTCTTC
TRBD2 | TRBJ2-3 | TRBV7-3 | . | CASSAGTSGSADTQYF | TGTGCCAGCAGCGCAGGAACTAGCGGGAGTGCCGATACGCAGTATTTT
TRBD2 | TRBJ2-7 | TRBV5-1 | . | CASNPGSGRSYEQYF | TGCGCCAGCAACCCGGGTAGCGGGAGGTCGTACGAGCAGTACTTT
TRBD1 | TRBJ2-3 | TRBV10-2 | . | CASSTRTGSQLKDTQYF | TGCGCCAGCAGTACACGGACAGGGAGCCAACTCAAGGATACGCAGTATTTT
TRBD1 | TRBJ1-5 | TRBV6-1 | . | CASRNRGDQPQHF | TGTGCCAGCAGGAACAGGGGGGATCAGCCCCAGCATTTT
. | TRBJ2-1 | TRBV21-1 | . | CASSKGTGEIYNEQFF | TGTGCCAGCAGCAAGGGTACAGGGGAAATTTATAATGAGCAGTTCTTC
TRBD2 | TRBJ2-1 | TRBV28 | . | CASGRAGPNEQFF | TGTGCCAGCGGGAGGGCCGGCCCCAATGAGCAGTTCTTC
. | TRBJ2-7 | TRBV2 | . | CASSPSWGASYEQYF | TGTGCCAGCTCCCCGTCGTGGGGGGCCTCCTACGAGCAGTACTTC
. | TRBJ2-7 | TRBV30 | . | CAWSVHTYEQYF | TGTGCCTGGAGTGTACATACCTACGAGCAGTACTTC
TRBD1 | TRBJ2-6 | TRBV9 | . | CASSVAPVGRGFSGANVLTF | TGTGCCAGCAGCGTAGCTCCGGTCGGCAGGGGGTTCTCTGGGGCCAACGTCCTGACTTTC
. | TRBJ1-1 | TRBV5-1 | . | CASSLGDGNTEAFF | TGCGCCAGCAGCTTGGGTGATGGCAACACTGAAGCTTTCTTT
. | TRBJ2-5 | TRBV5-6 | once | CASSLGQRETQYF | TGTGCCAGCAGCTTGGGTCAGAGGGAGACCCAGTACTTC